What follows are 17 T cell receptor beta chains derived from one specimen sequenced in a study of blood T cell repertoires in COVID-19. The repertoire was sequenced with immunoSEQ multiplex PCR; TCRdb's copy has only in-frame clones and lacks some. The sample lists 100,000 to 150,000 clones, 65% to 90% occurring once. Material for sequencing was peripheral blood. Source of these receptors: a man at least 80 years old with active or convalescent COVID-19.

The chain carries TRBV11-1 and TRBJ1-2; 8 positions agree with TRBD1. CDR3 length: 15 amino acids. V gave up 2 bases and J gave up 3 bases; unmatched junction bases: 5. Germline lookup yields CDR1 SGHAT and CDR2 FQDESV (reference sequence). The chain's CDR3 is CASSLTGTGHYGYTF. For the CDR3, the DNA is TGTGCCAGCAGCTTAACCGGGACAGGTCACTATGGCTACACCTTC.

This clone was counted only a few times. V and J are TRBV24-1 and TRBJ2-2; no firm D call. The germline CDR1 and CDR2 sequences are KGHDR and SFDVKD. The CDR3 sequence is 15 residues long. V lost 3 bases, J lost 2 bases, and 9 bases lay in between. This CDR3 reads CATSDIHRNTGELFF. The DNA of the CDR3 is TGTGCCACCAGTGATATTCACAGAAACACCGGGGAGCTGTTTTTT.

This chain joins TRBV10-3 and TRBJ2-2, with 8 bases identical to TRBD2. The CDR3 runs to 15 residues. The V segment lost 6 bases and the J segment 4 bases; nucleotides outside the gene matches: 7. CDR1 ENHRY and CDR2 SYGVKD come from the germline V gene. In DNA form, the CDR3 reads TGTGCCATCAGCCCGGAGGCGGGAGGCACCGGGGAGCTGTTTTTT. Its protein is CAISPEAGGTGELFF.

The chain joins TRBV5-1 to TRBJ2-1, with D possibly matching TRBD2 (7 bases). Germline-derived CDR1 and CDR2 are SGHRS and YFSETQ. The germline V and J ends were trimmed by 4 bases and 10 bases, with 18 bases remaining between them. The CDR3 is made up of 14 amino acids. The CDR3, as DNA: TGCGCCAGCAGCCCGGGACAAGCCGGGGGGGAGCAGTTCTTC. Its protein product is CASSPGQAGGEQFF.

This chain uses TRBV4-3 with TRBJ1-2; perhaps TRBD1 as D (5 bases). Germline assignment: CDR1 LGHNA and CDR2 YSLEER. V lost 0 bases to trimming and J lost 6 bases, with 26 bases between them. This CDR3 contains 19 residues. The CDR3 bases are TGCGCCAGCAGCCAAGATCCATCCTGGGGCGTTGGAGGGGTAAATGGCTACACCTTC. Protein sequence: CASSQDPSWGVGGVNGYTF.

The chain is built from TRBV7-3 and TRBJ2-2, with 10 bases identical to TRBD1. J was trimmed by 4 bases and V by 1 base; bases with no gene match: 6. Germline-derived CDR1 and CDR2 are SGHTA and FQGTGA. The CDR3 has 17 residues. The CDR3: CASSLNGQGVSTGELFF. The CDR3 bases are TGTGCCAGCAGCTTAAACGGACAGGGGGTGTCCACCGGGGAGCTGTTTTTT.

This rearrangement joins TRBV4-1 to TRBJ2-7, with TRBD1 matching 12 bases. Looked up from germline, CDR1 is MGHRA and CDR2 is YSYEKL. The CDR3 consists of 18 residues. After removal of 3 bases from V and 1 base from J, the junction contained 10 bases not matched to a gene. The CDR3 region is CASSHPGQGASPSYEQYF. CDR3 sequence (DNA): TGCGCCAGCAGCCACCCGGGACAGGGGGCTTCGCCGTCCTACGAGCAGTACTTC.

The rearrangement uses TRBV28 and TRBJ1-5; D remains ambiguous. This CDR3 has 12 residues. Looked up from germline, CDR1 is MDHEN and CDR2 is SYDVKM. The CDR3 nucleotides are TGTGCAACCTTCTCGGGCAATCAGCCCCAGCATTTT. It yields the protein CATFSGNQPQHF.

The chain has TRBV7-3 and TRBJ1-6, with D perhaps matching TRBD1 (5 bases). V was clipped by 0 bases and J by 9 bases, with 15 bases between them. The germline gives CDR1 SGHTA, CDR2 FQGTGA. The CDR3 is 16 residues long. CDR3 sequence: CASSLTAAGSGSPLHF. For the CDR3, the DNA is TGTGCCAGCAGCTTAACCGCCGCAGGGTCGGGTTCACCCCTCCACTTT.

This chain links TRBV5-1 with TRBJ2-5; a weak D match, TRBD2 (5 bases). Germline values: CDR1 SGHRS, CDR2 YFSETQ. The germline V and J ends were trimmed by 3 bases and 3 bases, with 12 bases remaining between them. The CDR3 length is 14 residues. The CDR3 DNA reads TGCGCCAGCAGCTCAAGGAGGCGGGAAGAGACCCAGTACTTC. It translates to CASSSRRREETQYF.

The chain couples TRBV24-1 to TRBJ2-6; D remains ambiguous. There are 13 residues in the CDR3. CDR1 is KGHDR, CDR2 SFDVKD, per germline. V was pared by 7 bases and J by 4 bases, with 7 bases between. The CDR3 bases are TGTGCCACCAGCCCCAGGGGGGCCAACGTCCTGACTTTC. Amino acid sequence: CATSPRGANVLTF.

This chain joins TRBV5-1 and TRBJ2-5; 11 nucleotides line up with TRBD1. The V segment lost 4 bases and the J segment 4 bases; nucleotides outside the gene matches: 9. The germline CDR1 and CDR2 sequences are SGHRS and YFSETQ. This CDR3 region has 16 residues. Here the CDR3 reads CASSPGQGAFGETQYF. CDR3 bases: TGCGCCAGCAGCCCCGGACAGGGGGCATTCGGAGAGACCCAGTACTTC.

The chain has TRBV7-2 and TRBJ1-5; D might be TRBD1 (6 bases). The CDR3 is 15 residues long. Germline CDR1 SGHTA, CDR2 FQGNSA. V dropped 1 base and J dropped 2 bases, with 9 bases sitting between them. For the CDR3, the DNA is TGTGCCAGCAGCTTAGTAGCAGGGGGCAATCAGCCCCAGCATTTT. It yields the protein CASSLVAGGNQPQHF. Supplemented by reference TRBV7-2 and TRBJ1-5, the full variable domain reads GAGVSQSPSNKVTEKGKDVELRCDPISGHTALYWYRQSLGQGLEFLIYFQGNSAPDKSGLPSDRFSAERTGGSVSTLTIQRTQQEDSAVYLCASSLVAGGNQPQHFGDGTRLSIL.

The chain employs TRBV6-5 and TRBJ2-6; tentative D call: TRBD1 (5 bases). Per germline, CDR1 MNHEY and CDR2 SVGAGI. The CDR3 is made up of 14 amino acids. V lost 6 bases and J 0 bases, leaving 6 bases between the germline ends. CDR3 protein: CASSTGSGANVLTF. CDR3 bases: TGTGCCAGCAGCACAGGCTCTGGGGCCAACGTCCTGACTTTC.

This clone was found a few times. The chain is built from TRBV19 and TRBJ1-3; unclear D gene. V dropped 6 bases and J dropped 2 bases, with 11 bases sitting between them. CDR3 size: 14 residues. CDR1 and CDR2 from the germline V gene are LNHDA and SQIVND (reference sequence). The CDR3 region has the DNA TGTGCCAGTAGCTCTGGGCAGCCTGGAAACACCATATATTTT. Residues: CASSSGQPGNTIYF.

This clone was recorded only once. The CDR3, as DNA: TGTGCCATCCATAGGGGCTATCACAATGAGCAGTTCTTC. Translation: CAIHRGYHNEQFF. The chain is built from TRBV2 and TRBJ2-1, with D maybe TRBD1 (5 bases). This CDR3 contains 13 residues. V was shortened by 10 bases and J by 5 bases, with 15 bases between the two germline ends. The V gene's germline CDR1 is SNHLY and CDR2 FYNNEI.

The DNA of the CDR3 is TGCGCCAGCAGCTCTAGCGGGGGGATAGGTGAGCAGTTCTTC. It codes for CASSSSGGIGEQFF. The chain links TRBV5-1 to TRBJ2-1, with TRBD2 matching 11 bases. V was clipped by 3 bases and J by 9 bases; unmatched bases: 5. This CDR3 region has 14 residues. CDR1 is SGHRS and CDR2 is YFSETQ in the germline V gene.